The 13 T cell receptor beta chains below come from one sample, sequenced in a study of blood T cells in healthy people across ages. With a J-beta primer mix and a sample-barcoded 5' primer, a second PCR ran about 7 to 12 cycles. TCRdb itself ran the 5' RACE reads through MiXCR, one entry per CDR3 protein. The data contain 1,500,000 or so distinct CDR3 sequences, about 42% of them seen just once; the ten biggest clones take up 4%. What was sequenced was blood. The receptor source for this set is a woman younger than 35 in good health.

The chain is built from TRBV2 and TRBJ2-3; perhaps D is TRBD1 or TRBD2 (6 bases each). Germline V gene data show CDR1 as SNHLY and CDR2 as FYNNEI. Trimming took 4 bases from V and 0 from J, leaving 17 bases between them. The CDR3 has 17 amino acids. The CDR3 coding sequence is TGTGCCAGCAGTGTAACCGGTCGGGGGCCTAGCACAGATACGCAGTATTTT. Protein sequence: CASSVTGRGPSTDTQYF. Filled out from reference TRBV2 and TRBJ2-3, the complete variable domain reads EPEVTQTPSHQVTQMGQEVILRCVPISNHLYFYWYRQILGQKVEFLVSFYNNEISEKSEIFDDQFSVERPDGSNFTLKIRSTKLEDSAMYFCASSVTGRGPSTDTQYFGPGTRLTVL.

The chain joins TRBV5-1 to TRBJ2-2; the D is unclear. This CDR3 comprises 14 residues. The V end was cut by 1 base, the J end by 0 bases, with 4 bases between. Germline V gives CDR1 SGHRS, CDR2 YFSETQ. CDR3 DNA sequence: TGCGCCAGCAGCTTGATCCCGAACACCGGGGAGCTGTTTTTT. It yields the protein CASSLIPNTGELFF.

The CDR3 DNA reads TGCAGTGTCGAGCCTTCTAGCGCTTACAATGAGCAGTTCTTC. Translation: CSVEPSSAYNEQFF. J is TRBJ2-1 and V is TRBV20-1; a possible D gene is TRBD2 (6 bases). Germline V gene lookup returns CDR1 DFQATT and CDR2 SNEGSKA (reference sequence). Trimming cost V 7 bases and J 4 bases, with 17 bases left between them. This CDR3 has 14 amino acids.

In this sample, this clonotype turned up a few times. The chain combines TRBV20-1 with TRBJ2-5, with 9 nucleotides matching TRBD2. Germline loops: CDR1 DFQATT, CDR2 SNEGSKA (reference sequence). V shed 3 bases and J 1 base; nucleotides not matched to a gene: 3. The CDR3 sequence is 14 residues long. CDR3 loop: CSASLAGRQETQYF. Written as DNA, the CDR3 is TGCAGTGCTAGTCTAGCGGGACGCCAAGAGACCCAGTACTTC.

The chain is built from TRBV28 and TRBJ2-3; the D is unclear. There are 14 residues in the CDR3. V was cut by 5 bases and J by 5 bases, with 14 bases left in between. Germline-derived CDR1 and CDR2 are MDHEN and SYDVKM. This chain's CDR3 is CASSRSLAQDTQYF. In nucleotides, the CDR3 is TGTGCCAGCAGTCGGTCCCTCGCGCAAGATACGCAGTATTTT.

The chain recombines TRBV4-1 with TRBJ1-4; the match to TRBD1 covers 11 bases. CDR3 length: 16 amino acids. CDR1 MGHRA and CDR2 YSYEKL come from the germline V gene. Trimming cost V 0 bases and J 10 bases; bases outside gene matches: 7. CDR3 coding DNA: TGCGCCAGCAGCCAAGAAGGGACAGGGGGGGAGGGAAAACTGTTTTTT. Its translation is CASSQEGTGGEGKLFF.

The genes are TRBV29-1 and TRBJ2-7; 9 nucleotides agree with TRBD2. The trim removed 3 bases at V and 4 bases at J, leaving 7 bases unmatched. CDR1 is SQVTM, CDR2 ANQGSEA, per germline. CDR3 length: 14 residues. The CDR3 is CSVEIAGASYEQYF. CDR3 bases: TGCAGCGTTGAGATAGCGGGGGCTTCTTACGAGCAGTACTTC.

The gene calls are TRBV2 and TRBJ2-7; D is possibly TRBD1 (6 bases). This CDR3 spans 14 amino acids. Trimming cost V 4 bases and J 7 bases, with 17 bases left between them. Germline V lookup: CDR1 SNHLY, CDR2 FYNNEI. DNA of the CDR3: TGTGCCAGCAGTGTCATAGGGGGTGACAATGAGCAGTACTTC. Encoded protein: CASSVIGGDNEQYF.

The chain combines TRBV11-2 with TRBJ2-5, with 9 bases that match TRBD2. The germline gives CDR1 SGHAT, CDR2 FQNNGV. V was pared by 8 bases and J by 1 base, with 2 bases of the junction left unmatched. There are 13 residues in the CDR3. CDR3 nucleotide sequence: TGTGCCAGCCATAGCGGGGGCCAAGAGACCCAGTACTTC. Translating it yields CASHSGGQETQYF.

With regard to this clonotype: The junction differs from germline at one of its ends, possibly a read error. This sequence joins TRBV20-1 and TRBJ1-6, with TRBD1 identical over 7 bases. The CDR3 totals 14 residues. CDR1 and CDR2 (germline): DFQATT, SNEGSKA (reference sequence). The CDR3 region has the DNA TGCAGTGTTAGAGAATCTGCAGGGGGAAGACCCCTCCACTTT. It yields the protein CSVRESAGGRPLHF.

This clonotype occurred a few times. The chain is built from TRBV4-1 and TRBJ1-1, with 8 bases identical to TRBD1. Germline trimming cut 0 bases from V and 8 bases from J; bases unmatched to any gene: 14. Germline CDR1 MGHRA, CDR2 YSYEKL. The CDR3 totals 17 residues. In DNA form, the CDR3 reads TGCGCCAGCAGCCAAGAGACAGGGGCGTACGTTGGGGCGGAAGCTTTCTTT. It translates to CASSQETGAYVGAEAFF.

This chain joins TRBV29-1 and TRBJ2-1, with TRBD2 matching 12 bases. J was trimmed by 9 bases and V by 1 base; bases with no gene match: 4. The CDR3 loop spans 14 amino acids. Germline V CDR1 and CDR2: SQVTM, ANQGSEA. CDR3 sequence reads: CSVEGLAGVGEQFF. The CDR3 DNA reads as TGCAGCGTTGAAGGACTAGCGGGGGTTGGTGAGCAGTTCTTC.

This chain links TRBV28 with TRBJ2-4, with TRBD2 matching 13 bases. V was clipped by 4 bases and J by 14 bases; unmatched bases: 8. Looked up from germline, CDR1 is MDHEN and CDR2 is SYDVKM. This CDR3 has 14 residues. The CDR3 DNA reads as TGTGCCAGCAGTTCGGGACTAGCGGGGCCAACCAAGTACTTC. It encodes CASSSGLAGPTKYF. The full variable domain, its missing parts supplied by reference TRBV28 and TRBJ2-4, is DVKVTQSSRYLVKRTGEKVFLECVQDMDHENMFWYRQDPGLGLRLIYFSYDVKMKEKGDIPEGYSVSREKKERFSLILESASTNQTSMYLCASSSGLAGPTKYFGAGTRLSVL.